The 11 T cell receptor beta chains below come from one sample, sequenced in a study of T cell responses to AZD1222 COVID-19 vaccine. Data came from immunoSEQ multiplex PCR; TCRdb stores just in-frame clones and leaves some out. The sample carries about 53,000 clones, 65% to 85% recorded once. The sample consisted of peripheral blood, taken on day 0 of AZD1222 vaccination. These receptors were collected from an adult in good health.

The V call is TRBV19, the J call TRBJ2-6; no clear D. Deletions cut 5 bases from V and 0 bases from J, with 14 bases between. The germline CDR1 and CDR2 sequences are LNHDA and SQIVND (reference sequence). This CDR3 comprises 17 residues. As DNA, the CDR3 is TGTGCCAGTAGTTCTCTTTCCGGACCCTCTGGGGCCAACGTCCTGACTTTC. Translating it yields CASSSLSGPSGANVLTF.

This chain uses TRBV27 with TRBJ2-5; tentatively, D is TRBD2 (6 bases). The CDR3 is made up of 13 amino acids. The germline gives CDR1 MNHEY, CDR2 SMNVEV (reference sequence). V lost 8 bases and J 4 bases, leaving 14 bases between the germline ends. CDR3 sequence (DNA): TGTGCCAGCCGGCTGACCGGGGGAGAGACCCAGTACTTC. It encodes CASRLTGGETQYF.

V usage is TRBV27 and J usage is TRBJ1-2, with D possibly matching TRBD1 (5 bases). CDR1 and CDR2 from the germline V gene are MNHEY and SMNVEV (reference sequence). The germline V and J ends were trimmed by 4 bases and 2 bases, with 14 bases remaining between them. The CDR3 spans 15 residues. CDR3 loop: CASSSSDEGNYGYTF. The CDR3 DNA is TGTGCCAGCAGTTCCTCCGACGAGGGGAACTATGGCTACACCTTC.

The chain is built from TRBV7-2 and TRBJ2-7; D is perhaps TRBD2 (6 bases). This CDR3 is built from 14 residues. Germline V CDR1 and CDR2: SGHTA, FQGNSA. The ends were cut back, 5 bases at V and 2 bases at J, with 13 bases in the middle. The CDR3 coding sequence is TGTGCCAGCAGCGTAAGCGGGCAGGCCTACGAGCAGTACTTC. It translates to CASSVSGQAYEQYF. Supplemented by reference TRBV7-2 and TRBJ2-7, the full variable domain reads GAGVSQSPSNKVTEKGKDVELRCDPISGHTALYWYRQSLGQGLEFLIYFQGNSAPDKSGLPSDRFSAERTGGSVSTLTIQRTQQEDSAVYLCASSVSGQAYEQYFGPGTRLTVT.

The gene calls are TRBV27 and TRBJ2-4; 8 bases are a match to TRBD2. Germline lookup yields CDR1 MNHEY and CDR2 SMNVEV (reference sequence). The CDR3 runs to 17 residues. With V trimmed by 4 bases and J by 6 bases, 14 bases remained unmatched. Here the CDR3 reads CASSSLTGGPPLNIQYF. Here the CDR3 DNA reads TGTGCCAGCAGTTCCCTAACGGGAGGGCCCCCTTTAAACATTCAGTACTTC.

This clone appeared once. The chain couples TRBV30 to TRBJ2-5; 9 positions agree with TRBD2. CDR1 GTSNPN and CDR2 SVGIG come from the germline V gene (reference sequence). Losses at the gene ends were 2 bases for V and 2 bases for J; bases not matched to a gene: 9. CDR3 length equals 16 residues. The CDR3 coding sequence is TGTGCCTGGAGTCCAACAAAAACTAGCGGGCAAGAGACCCAGTACTTC. It codes for CAWSPTKTSGQETQYF.

This chain links TRBV28 with TRBJ2-5; possibly TRBD2 for D (6 bases). The CDR3 contains 15 residues. From germline, CDR1 is MDHEN and CDR2 SYDVKM. Trimming removed 5 bases from V and 4 bases from J, with 17 bases in between. The CDR3: CASSRPLASRETQYF. Here the CDR3 DNA reads TGTGCCAGCAGTCGTCCACTAGCCTCACGAGAGACCCAGTACTTC.

The chain links TRBV5-1 to TRBJ1-1, with D maybe TRBD1 (6 bases). The V and J ends lost 7 bases and 2 bases respectively, with 12 bases between them. This CDR3 contains 13 residues. Germline V gives CDR1 SGHRS, CDR2 YFSETQ. The CDR3 loop is CASQEGGNTEAFF. The CDR3 DNA is TGCGCCAGCCAAGAGGGGGGTAACACTGAAGCTTTCTTT.

This clone was found once. The J gene is TRBJ2-1, the V gene TRBV5-1; 12 nucleotides line up with TRBD2. The CDR3 covers 15 residues. CDR1 is SGHRS, CDR2 YFSETQ, per germline. The J segment lost 6 bases and the V segment lost 4 bases, leaving 5 bases of the junction unmatched. In nucleotides, the CDR3 is TGCGCCAGCAGCCCGCAGACTAGCGGGAGCAATGAGCAGTTCTTC. Translation: CASSPQTSGSNEQFF.

This clone was seen ten or more times. The CDR3 DNA sequence: TGTGCCAGCAGGTTGGACCCGGGGGCCTCCTATGGCTACACCTTC. It is translated as CASRLDPGASYGYTF. This chain joins TRBV6-5 and TRBJ1-2; TRBD1 might be the D (6 bases). V dropped 6 bases and J dropped 4 bases, with 18 bases sitting between them. The length of the CDR3 is 15 residues. In germline, CDR1 is MNHEY, CDR2 SVGAGI.

CDR3 in DNA: TGTGCCATCAGTGTGAGCAATGAGCAGTTCTTC. Its translation is CAISVSNEQFF. The chain has TRBV10-3 and TRBJ2-1; no reliable D call. Germline values: CDR1 ENHRY, CDR2 SYGVKD. This CDR3 region has 11 residues. V was cut by 4 bases and J by 6 bases, with 4 bases left in between.